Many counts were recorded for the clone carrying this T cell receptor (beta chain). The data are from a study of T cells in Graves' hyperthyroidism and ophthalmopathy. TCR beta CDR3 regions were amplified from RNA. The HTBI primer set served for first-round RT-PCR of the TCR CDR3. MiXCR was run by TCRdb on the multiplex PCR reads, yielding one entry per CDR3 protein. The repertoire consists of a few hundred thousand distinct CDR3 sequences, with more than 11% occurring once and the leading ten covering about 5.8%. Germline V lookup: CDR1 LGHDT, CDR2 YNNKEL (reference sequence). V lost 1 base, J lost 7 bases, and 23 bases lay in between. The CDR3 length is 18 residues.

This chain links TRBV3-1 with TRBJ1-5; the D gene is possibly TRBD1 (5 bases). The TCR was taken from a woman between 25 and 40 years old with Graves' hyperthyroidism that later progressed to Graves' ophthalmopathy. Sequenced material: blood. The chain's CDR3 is CASSQGGSFRGRQQPQHF. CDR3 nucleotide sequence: TGTGCCAGCAGCCAAGGAGGTTCGTTTAGGGGCCGCCAACAGCCCCAGCATTTT. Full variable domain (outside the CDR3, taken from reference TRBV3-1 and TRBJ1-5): DTAVSQTPKYLVTQMGNDKSIKCEQNLGHDTMYWYKQDSKKFLKIMFSYNNKELIINETVPNRFSPKSPDKAHLNLHINSLELGDSAVYFCASSQGGSFRGRQQPQHFGDGTRLSIL.